This TCR beta chain was identified during a study of control samples from healthy donors and cancer patients. Data came from immunoSEQ multiplex PCR; TCRdb stores just in-frame clones and leaves some out. The data show over 150,000 clones, approximately 94% seen once. This CDR3 is 12 amino acids long. Trimming took off 6 bases at V and 4 bases at J, with 6 bases between the two ends. Germline V gene lookup returns CDR1 LNHDA and CDR2 SQIVND (reference sequence). What was sequenced was blood. The TCR comes from a young woman in good health. This chain uses TRBV19 with TRBJ2-2; possibly TRBD1 for D (5 bases). CDR3 sequence (DNA): TGTGCCAGTAGCAGGGCCACCGGGGAGCTGTTTTTT. It codes for CASSRATGELFF. Drawing the rest from reference TRBV19 and TRBJ2-2, the complete variable domain is DGGITQSPKYLFRKEGQNVTLSCEQNLNHDAMYWYRQDPGQGLRLIYYSQIVNDFQKGDIAEGYSVSREKKESFPLTVTSAQKNPTAFYLCASSRATGELFFGEGSRLTVL.